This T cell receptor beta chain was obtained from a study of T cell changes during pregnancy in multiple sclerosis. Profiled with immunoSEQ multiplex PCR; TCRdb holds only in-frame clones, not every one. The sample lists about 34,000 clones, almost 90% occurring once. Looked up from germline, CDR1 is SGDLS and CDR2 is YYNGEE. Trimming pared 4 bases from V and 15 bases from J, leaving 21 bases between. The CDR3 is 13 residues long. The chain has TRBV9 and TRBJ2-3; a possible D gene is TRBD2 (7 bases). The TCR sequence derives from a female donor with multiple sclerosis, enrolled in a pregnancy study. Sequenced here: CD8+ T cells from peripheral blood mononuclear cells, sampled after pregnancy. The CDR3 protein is CASSSQGGGPDYF. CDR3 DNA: TGTGCCAGCAGCTCCCAAGGGGGGGGACCCGATTATTTT.